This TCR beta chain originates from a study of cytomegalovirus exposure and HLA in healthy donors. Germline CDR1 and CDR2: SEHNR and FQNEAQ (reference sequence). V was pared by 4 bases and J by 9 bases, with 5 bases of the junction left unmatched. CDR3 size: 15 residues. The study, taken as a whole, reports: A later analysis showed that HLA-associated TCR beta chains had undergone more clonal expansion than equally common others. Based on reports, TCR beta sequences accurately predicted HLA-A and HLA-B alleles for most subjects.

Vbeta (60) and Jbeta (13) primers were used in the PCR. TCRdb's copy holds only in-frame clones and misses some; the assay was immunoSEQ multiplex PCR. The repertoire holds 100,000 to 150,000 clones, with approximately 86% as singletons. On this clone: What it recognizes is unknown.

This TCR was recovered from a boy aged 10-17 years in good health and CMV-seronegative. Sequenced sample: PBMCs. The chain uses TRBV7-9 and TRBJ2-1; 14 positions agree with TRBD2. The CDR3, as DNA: TGTGCCAGCAGCTCCAAGACTAGCGGGGGGGGTGAGCAGTTCTTC. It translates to CASSSKTSGGGEQFF.